The clone carrying this T cell receptor (beta chain) was seen a handful of times. Its antigen is not known. This same CDR3 is encoded by further DNA sequences in the sample. Only in-frame clones appear in the TCRdb table, and some are missing; sequencing was by immunoSEQ multiplex PCR. The repertoire has about 2,200,000 clones, more than 85% of them found once; the top ten carry under 2%. These data belong to a study of shared clonotypes between healthy human individuals. Overall study context: The composition of the donors was two women and a few men aged 18 to 49.

Naive CD8 populations comprised CD45RO-negative cells positively selected for CCR7, excluding terminally differentiated effector memory CD45RA+ cells. From germline, CDR1 is SGHKS and CDR2 YYEKEE (reference sequence). V lost 1 base and J 4 bases, leaving 8 bases between the germline ends. This CDR3 contains 13 residues. Study observations and caveats: Relative to their counterparts shared across all four donors, non-shared clonotypes exhibited diminished generation probabilities.

Sequencing used naive CD8+ T cells from PBMCs. The rearrangement links TRBV5-5 to TRBJ1-1, with D hard to call. The sequence derives from a man aged 18 to 30 in good health. Some clones in this sample may be carry-over from other donors' samples. CDR3 DNA sequence: TGTGCCAGCAGCTTGTCCCTTTCCACTGAAGCTTTCTTT. Translated: CASSLSLSTEAFF.